The 29 T cell receptor beta chains below were found in one sample sequenced in a study of blood T cells in healthy people across ages. A second about 7 to 11 cycle PCR used barcoded and J-beta primers. Using its own MiXCR run on the 5' RACE reads, TCRdb lists one record per CDR3 protein. In the table there are approximately 1.5 million distinct CDR3 sequences, roughly 32% of which are singletons. Material: blood. All receptors come from a woman aged 25 to 45 in good health.

The chain employs TRBV11-2 and TRBJ1-4; D unclear. The CDR3 consists of 14 residues. Germline V gene sequence: CDR1 SGHAT, CDR2 FQNNGV. The V end was cut by 2 bases, the J end by 7 bases, with 11 bases between. The CDR3 is CASSLSWEGEKLFF. CDR3 DNA: TGTGCCAGCAGCTTAAGCTGGGAGGGTGAAAAACTGTTTTTT. Complete variable domain (other parts from reference TRBV11-2 and TRBJ1-4): EAGVAQSPRYKIIEKRQSVAFWCNPISGHATLYWYQQILGQGPKLLIQFQNNGVVDDSQLPKDRFSAERLKGVDSTLKIQPAKLEDSAVYLCASSLSWEGEKLFFGSGTQLSVL.

The rearrangement links TRBV4-2 to TRBJ1-2; 7 bases are shared with TRBD1. The trim removed 4 bases at V and 4 bases at J, leaving 6 bases unmatched. Germline-derived CDR1 and CDR2 are LGHNA and YNFKEQ. This CDR3 is built from 14 residues. CDR3 loop: CASSPRQGGYGYTF. Written as DNA, the CDR3 is TGTGCCAGCAGCCCCAGACAGGGTGGCTATGGCTACACCTTC.

This clonotype was recorded many times. The V and J genes are TRBV29-1 and TRBJ2-3; 12 nucleotides match TRBD2. J was trimmed by 4 bases and V by 6 bases; bases with no gene match: 5. Germline CDR1 is SQVTM and CDR2 is ANQGSEA. The CDR3 consists of 14 residues. CDR3 loop: CSVALAGGPDTQYF. Written as DNA, the CDR3 is TGCAGCGTAGCCCTAGCGGGAGGGCCAGATACGCAGTATTTT.

The gene calls are TRBV19 and TRBJ1-5; D gene ambiguous. V was shortened by 3 bases and J by 4 bases, with 7 bases between the two germline ends. The V gene's germline CDR1 is LNHDA and CDR2 SQIVND (reference sequence). The CDR3 sequence is 13 residues long. The CDR3 DNA is TGTGCCAGTAGTATCGAAGAGAATCAGCCCCAGCATTTT. Its translation: CASSIEENQPQHF.

This clonotype was observed a few times. J is TRBJ2-1 and V is TRBV7-2; D gene uncertain. Trimming removed 3 bases from V and 0 bases from J, with 12 bases in between. CDR1 is SGHTA, CDR2 FQGNSA, per germline. The CDR3 is made up of 16 amino acids. CDR3 nucleotide sequence: TGTGCCAGCAGCTTCCCCCGGGTTCTCTCCTACAATGAGCAGTTCTTC. The encoded protein is CASSFPRVLSYNEQFF. Variable domain in full (rest from reference TRBV7-2 and TRBJ2-1): GAGVSQSPSNKVTEKGKDVELRCDPISGHTALYWYRQSLGQGLEFLIYFQGNSAPDKSGLPSDRFSAERTGGSVSTLTIQRTQQEDSAVYLCASSFPRVLSYNEQFFGPGTRLTVL.

The sample holds a few counts of this clonotype. CDR3 bases: TGTGCCAGCAGCCCTGTGGGGGGCCGGGACTCCAATGAGCAGTTCTTC. Protein: CASSPVGGRDSNEQFF. The chain uses TRBV7-3 and TRBJ2-1; D is perhaps TRBD1 or TRBD2 (6 bases each). V was cut by 5 bases and J by 6 bases, with 20 bases left in between. CDR3 length: 16 residues. From germline, CDR1 is SGHTA and CDR2 FQGTGA.

The V gene is TRBV20-1, the J gene TRBJ1-2; perhaps TRBD1 as D (5 bases). The CDR3 is 11 amino acids. Germline V lookup: CDR1 DFQATT, CDR2 SNEGSKA (reference sequence). V shed 6 bases and J shed 4 bases, with 9 bases lying between them. CDR3 DNA: TGCAGTGCCGGGGACGGCTATGGCTACACCTTC. Its protein is CSAGDGYGYTF.

The rearrangement links TRBV6-6 to TRBJ1-5; D gene ambiguous. The CDR3 contains 13 residues. Trimming removed 7 bases at V and 9 bases at J, with 16 bases between. The germline CDR1 and CDR2 sequences are MNHNY and SVGAGI (reference sequence). The CDR3 spells CASKGPNQWPQHF. The DNA for the CDR3 is TGTGCCAGCAAAGGGCCCAATCAATGGCCCCAGCATTTT.

This clonotype was seen more than once but under ten times. V is TRBV4-1 and J is TRBJ1-6; a possible D gene is TRBD1 (5 bases). The V end was cut by 3 bases, the J end by 10 bases, with 19 bases between. Per germline, CDR1 MGHRA and CDR2 YSYEKL. The CDR3 covers 16 residues. CDR3 in amino acids: CASSHLGRAKGSPLHF. CDR3 sequence (DNA): TGCGCCAGCAGCCATCTAGGCAGGGCGAAGGGGTCACCCCTCCACTTT.

This clonotype was found a few times. The chain combines TRBV2 with TRBJ2-4, with D hard to call. Trimming pared 6 bases from V and 0 bases from J, leaving 12 bases between. The CDR3 length is 15 residues. Germline V gene sequence: CDR1 SNHLY, CDR2 FYNNEI. Here the CDR3 DNA reads TGTGCCAGCAGAGTAGACGCCTTAGCCAAAAACATTCAGTACTTC. Translating it yields CASRVDALAKNIQYF.

In this sample, this clonotype turned up many times. The J gene is TRBJ2-7, the V gene TRBV6-2 or TRBV6-3, with 9 bases that match TRBD1. V lost 5 bases and J lost 3; bases outside the gene matches: 14. This CDR3 contains 17 residues. Germline values: CDR1 MNHEY, CDR2 SVGEGT. This chain's CDR3 is CASSHYGGTGSLYEQYF. In DNA form, the CDR3 reads TGTGCCAGCAGTCATTACGGGGGGACAGGGTCACTCTACGAGCAGTACTTC.

The V and J genes are TRBV5-1 and TRBJ2-7; 8 nucleotides match TRBD1. CDR1 and CDR2 from the germline V gene are SGHRS and YFSETQ. Trimming took 0 bases from V and 6 from J; bases not matched to a gene: 8. The CDR3 contains 15 residues. For the CDR3, the DNA is TGCGCCAGCAGCTTGGCCCCGTCAGGGGGCCCCGAGCAGTACTTC. Its translation is CASSLAPSGGPEQYF.

The rearrangement joins TRBV6-5 to TRBJ2-7; 8 nucleotides line up with TRBD2. The CDR3 has 11 amino acids. The germline gives CDR1 MNHEY, CDR2 SVGAGI. V was pared by 2 bases and J by 9 bases, with 0 bases of the junction left unmatched. The CDR3 sequence is CASSYAGGQYF. For the CDR3, the DNA is TGTGCCAGCAGTTACGCGGGAGGGCAGTACTTC.

This clonotype was observed a handful of times. This sequence joins TRBV20-1 and TRBJ2-7, with 7 bases that match TRBD2. This CDR3 has 15 amino acids. CDR1 is DFQATT, CDR2 SNEGSKA, per germline (reference sequence). The V gene end was trimmed by 6 bases and the J gene end by 0 bases; junction bases not matched to a gene: 11. CDR3 loop: CSASRGSGLSYEQYF. The CDR3 DNA sequence: TGCAGTGCCTCCCGCGGTAGCGGGCTCTCCTACGAGCAGTACTTC.

This clonotype has just a few counts. The CDR3 spells CSAIRGHGNTEAFF. DNA for the CDR3: TGCAGTGCTATCAGGGGGCATGGGAACACTGAAGCTTTCTTT. The V gene is TRBV20-1, the J gene TRBJ1-1; 8 bases fit TRBD1. Germline-derived CDR1 and CDR2 are DFQATT and SNEGSKA (reference sequence). The V segment lost 4 bases and the J segment 1 base; nucleotides outside the gene matches: 5. The CDR3 runs to 14 residues.

The V call is TRBV29-1, the J call TRBJ2-7; TRBD2 matches at 9 bases. Germline values: CDR1 SQVTM, CDR2 ANQGSEA. The CDR3 consists of 14 residues. Germline trimming cut 4 bases from V and 2 bases from J; bases unmatched to any gene: 6. The DNA of the CDR3 is TGCAGCGTTGCGTTGGCTAGCGGGGCCTACGAGCAGTACTTC. This encodes CSVALASGAYEQYF.

This chain links TRBV20-1 with TRBJ2-5; TRBD1 is a possible D gene (5 bases). CDR3 length: 15 amino acids. V lost 6 bases and J lost 1, with 18 bases in between. In germline, CDR1 is DFQATT, CDR2 SNEGSKA (reference sequence). Written as DNA, the CDR3 is TGCAGTGCCCGCTTCCAGGGTTGGCCCCAAGAGACCCAGTACTTC. Encoded protein: CSARFQGWPQETQYF.

V gene TRBV29-1 combines with J gene TRBJ2-3, with D perhaps matching TRBD2 (6 bases). This CDR3 contains 14 residues. From germline, CDR1 is SQVTM and CDR2 ANQGSEA. V was cut by 4 bases and J by 3 bases, with 14 bases left in between. The CDR3 loop is CSVGRGNKTDTQYF. The CDR3 region has the DNA TGCAGCGTTGGACGGGGGAATAAGACAGATACGCAGTATTTT.

CDR3 nucleotide sequence: TGCGCCAGCAGCCAGACTAGCGGGGGCTTCCGAGGTACGCAGTATTTT. This gives the protein CASSQTSGGFRGTQYF. The V call is TRBV4-1, the J call TRBJ2-3, with 12 bases identical to TRBD2. There are 16 residues in the CDR3. Germline V gene lookup returns CDR1 MGHRA and CDR2 YSYEKL. J gave up 8 bases and V 3 bases, and 9 bases lay outside the gene matches.

The chain links TRBV29-1 to TRBJ2-7, with TRBD2 as a possible D gene (6 bases). V was clipped by 7 bases and J by 4 bases, with 14 bases between them. Germline V lookup: CDR1 SQVTM, CDR2 ANQGSEA. The CDR3 totals 12 residues. DNA of the CDR3: TGCAGCGCGGCCGGGGGTGAGTACGAGCAGTACTTC. It codes for CSAAGGEYEQYF.

In its sample, this clonotype was seen a few times. The chain links TRBV5-4 to TRBJ2-1, with 7 nucleotides matching TRBD2. Per the germline V gene, CDR1 is SGHNT and CDR2 is YYREEE (reference sequence). Germline trimming cut 5 bases from V and 5 bases from J; bases unmatched to any gene: 10. The CDR3 extends over 15 amino acids. DNA of the CDR3: TGTGCCAGCAGTTCGGGGGGAGGTAGCGACAATGAGCAGTTCTTC. Translation gives CASSSGGGSDNEQFF.

This clonotype came up many times. The rearrangement uses TRBV7-3 and TRBJ2-3; D ambiguous. CDR3 length: 13 residues. Trimming removed 2 bases at V and 3 bases at J, with 6 bases between. From germline, CDR1 is SGHTA and CDR2 FQGTGA. The CDR3 nucleotides are TGTGCCAGCAGCTTACCTAATACAGATACGCAGTATTTT. Translated, it gives CASSLPNTDTQYF.

This clonotype was observed at least ten times. This chain joins TRBV10-3 and TRBJ2-5; D tentatively reads TRBD1 or TRBD2 (5 bases each). The CDR3 spans 14 residues. V lost 5 bases and J lost 4, with 14 bases in between. Germline V gene data show CDR1 as ENHRY and CDR2 as SYGVKD. The CDR3 loop is CAISKQGVLETQYF. CDR3 DNA: TGTGCCATCAGTAAGCAGGGAGTTCTAGAGACCCAGTACTTC.

At least ten counts were recorded for this clonotype. The chain combines TRBV4-1 with TRBJ2-1; TRBD2 matches 16 bases. The V gene end was trimmed by 3 bases and the J gene end by 4 bases; junction bases not matched to a gene: 3. Germline CDR1 reads MGHRA; CDR2 reads YSYEKL. The CDR3 spans 17 residues. CDR3 coding DNA: TGCGCCAGCAGCCAGGGACTAGCGGGGGGGCCATACAATGAGCAGTTCTTC. This gives the protein CASSQGLAGGPYNEQFF.

The chain links TRBV6-1 to TRBJ2-1; 11 nucleotides line up with TRBD2. Germline CDR1 is MNHNS and CDR2 is SASEGT. V lost 7 bases to trimming and J lost 5 bases; unmatched junction nucleotides: 7. This CDR3 spans 15 amino acids. CDR3 protein: CASILAGGLNNEQFF. The CDR3 DNA is TGTGCCAGCATCCTAGCGGGGGGCCTCAACAATGAGCAGTTCTTC.

This clonotype was counted a few times. V and J are TRBV4-1 and TRBJ1-5; D may be TRBD1 (6 bases). V was pared by 3 bases and J by 7 bases, with 10 bases between. The CDR3 length is 13 residues. CDR1 is MGHRA and CDR2 is YSYEKL in the germline V gene. The CDR3 DNA reads as TGCGCCAGCAGCCACACAGGGACGCAGCCCCAGCATTTT. It encodes CASSHTGTQPQHF.

The chain recombines TRBV4-2 with TRBJ2-3; TRBD2 agrees at 11 bases. The CDR3 totals 17 residues. Germline trimming cut 4 bases from V and 4 bases from J; bases unmatched to any gene: 10. Germline CDR1 LGHNA, CDR2 YNFKEQ. The CDR3 loop reads CASSPLIAGGLPDTQYF. CDR3 coding DNA: TGTGCCAGCAGCCCTTTAATAGCGGGGGGGCTTCCAGATACGCAGTATTTT.

This clonotype was observed at least ten times. The chain carries TRBV7-9 and TRBJ2-3; 11 bases agree with TRBD2. The V and J ends lost 5 bases and 6 bases, in that order; junction bases with no gene match: 7. The CDR3 has 15 residues. CDR1 is SEHNR and CDR2 is FQNEAQ in the germline V gene (reference sequence). CDR3 sequence (DNA): TGTGCCAGCAGCAAAATAGCGGGGGGGCGCGATACGCAGTATTTT. It translates to CASSKIAGGRDTQYF.

This clonotype was detected only once. The V and J genes are TRBV6-5 and TRBJ2-1, with D maybe TRBD1 (6 bases). Germline V gene data show CDR1 as MNHEY and CDR2 as SVGAGI. This CDR3 region has 15 residues. The V and J ends lost 5 bases and 6 bases respectively, with 17 bases between them. In nucleotides, the CDR3 is TGTGCCAGCAGTGGCGGCTGGGGACACATCAATGAGCAGTTCTTC. Amino acid sequence: CASSGGWGHINEQFF.